Reported below is one T cell receptor beta chain. The data were obtained in a study of patients and donors after allogeneic stem cell transplantation. The CDR3 extends over 16 amino acids. Per the germline V gene, CDR1 is SGHDN and CDR2 is FVKESK. V lost 5 bases, J lost 0 bases, and 7 bases stayed unmatched. TCRdb used MiXCR to reprocess the RT-PCR reads, holding one entry per CDR3 protein. The sample lists about a million distinct CDR3 sequences; roughly 18% were seen once. Sequencing was done on a sample of blood, either unsorted or a sorted T cell fraction (not recorded which). The V call is TRBV14, the J call TRBJ1-2; TRBD1 matches at 9 bases. This sequence originates from a human donor who was either an allogeneic HSCT recipient or a stem cell or donor lymphocyte infusion donor (not recorded which). It is not recorded whose cells these are; they may come from a transplant donor. CDR3 in DNA: TGTGCCAGCAGCTTACCGGGGACAGGGTCTAACTATGGCTACACCTTC. Translated: CASSLPGTGSNYGYTF.